This entry lists 32 T cell receptor beta chains sequenced from one sample in a study of blood T cell repertoires in COVID-19. TCRdb's copy holds only in-frame clones and misses some; the assay was immunoSEQ multiplex PCR. Among 250,000 to 300,000 clones, about 88% were seen once, and the ten largest hold 3.6%. The material sequenced was peripheral blood. The receptors come from a man younger than 30 with active or convalescent COVID-19.

This chain joins TRBV21-1 and TRBJ2-3; TRBD2 reflects the table's D call only, with no check against the DNA. TRBV21-1 is reported as a pseudogene. The CDR3 totals 14 residues. The CDR3 loop is CASRRGVSTDTQYF. CDR3 DNA: TGTGCCAGCAGAAGAGGAGTTAGCACAGATACGCAGTATTTT.

The rearrangement links TRBV4-1 to TRBJ2-7, with D perhaps matching TRBD1 (5 bases). The CDR3 has 16 residues. V was shortened by 4 bases and J by 2 bases, with 18 bases between the two germline ends. Germline V gene lookup returns CDR1 MGHRA and CDR2 YSYEKL. CDR3 sequence reads: CASSLSDQVDTYEQYF. In nucleotides, the CDR3 is TGCGCCAGCAGCCTGAGCGACCAGGTGGACACCTACGAGCAGTACTTC.

The chain employs TRBV19 and TRBJ1-1; D perhaps matches TRBD1 (6 bases). The V gene's germline CDR1 is LNHDA and CDR2 SQIVND (reference sequence). The CDR3 consists of 14 residues. The germline V and J ends were trimmed by 5 bases and 5 bases, with 15 bases remaining between them. In nucleotides, the CDR3 is TGTGCCAGTAGTTCCCGCAGGGGAGGGACTGAAGCTTTCTTT. It translates to CASSSRRGGTEAFF. The full variable domain, in which reference TRBV19 and TRBJ1-1 provide the parts outside the CDR3, is DGGITQSPKYLFRKEGQNVTLSCEQNLNHDAMYWYRQDPGQGLRLIYYSQIVNDFQKGDIAEGYSVSREKKESFPLTVTSAQKNPTAFYLCASSSRRGGTEAFFGQGTRLTVV.

The chain has TRBV30 and TRBJ2-1; tentatively, D is TRBD2 (6 bases). The CDR3 totals 13 residues. Trimming took off 3 bases at V and 15 bases at J, with 21 bases between the two ends. Germline CDR1 reads GTSNPN; CDR2 reads SVGIG (reference sequence). CDR3 loop: CAWSLISPAGRFF. In nucleotides, the CDR3 is TGTGCCTGGAGCCTTATAAGTCCCGCCGGGAGGTTCTTC.

The rearrangement joins TRBV5-5 to TRBJ2-1; 12 nucleotides line up with TRBD2. This CDR3 is built from 14 residues. The ends lost 5 bases at V and 8 bases at J; junction bases unmatched: 5. Germline V gives CDR1 SGHKS, CDR2 YYEKEE (reference sequence). The CDR3 spells CASRPSGRAHEQFF. CDR3 in DNA: TGTGCCAGCAGGCCTAGCGGGAGGGCACATGAGCAGTTCTTC. Complete variable domain (other parts from reference TRBV5-5 and TRBJ2-1): DAGVTQSPTHLIKTRGQQVTLRCSPISGHKSVSWYQQVLGQGPQFIFQYYEKEERGRGNFPDRFSARQFPNYSSELNVNALLLGDSALYLCASRPSGRAHEQFFGPGTRLTVL.

This sequence joins TRBV24-1 and TRBJ1-1; 9 nucleotides align to TRBD1. V dropped 3 bases and J dropped 5; count of bases not matched to a gene: 0. The CDR3 extends over 13 amino acids. Per the germline V gene, CDR1 is KGHDR and CDR2 is SFDVKD. CDR3 region: CATSDGQGTEAFF. The CDR3 DNA follows: TGTGCCACCAGTGATGGACAGGGGACTGAAGCTTTCTTT.

This chain connects TRBV4-3 to TRBJ2-2; D remains ambiguous. The CDR3 length is 14 residues. From germline, CDR1 is LGHNA and CDR2 YSLEER. V lost 0 bases to trimming and J lost 6 bases, with 8 bases between them. Here the CDR3 DNA reads TGCGCCAGCAGCCAAGACTCTGGAGCCGGGGAGCTGTTTTTT. This translates into CASSQDSGAGELFF.

Notes on this clone: Other DNA sequences from this sample encode an identical CDR3 as well. The rearrangement uses TRBV2 and TRBJ1-3; D call uncertain. The CDR3 runs 15 residues. Trimming shortened V by 4 bases and J by 0 bases, and 10 bases separated the two germline ends. Germline CDR1 SNHLY, CDR2 FYNNEI. The CDR3 DNA is TGTGCCAGCAGTGCCAGACGGGGCTCTGGAAACACCATATATTTT. Amino acid sequence: CASSARRGSGNTIYF.

The chain combines TRBV28 with TRBJ1-2, with TRBD1 matching over 8 bases. This CDR3 spans 13 amino acids. The trim removed 10 bases at V and 4 bases at J, leaving 8 bases unmatched. The germline V gene has CDR1 MDHEN and CDR2 SYDVKM. CDR3 protein: CATRAGGGYGYTF. DNA of the CDR3: TGTGCCACGCGTGCAGGGGGCGGCTATGGCTACACCTTC.

This clone was observed once. V and J are TRBV12-3 or TRBV12-4 and TRBJ1-2; a weak D match, TRBD1 (6 bases). CDR3 length equals 13 residues. Deletions cut 7 bases from V and 4 bases from J, with 13 bases between. CDR3: CASNLQGPYGYTF. The CDR3 DNA sequence: TGTGCCAGCAACCTACAGGGTCCCTATGGCTACACCTTC.

The gene calls are TRBV7-2 and TRBJ2-5; possibly TRBD1 for D (7 bases). This CDR3 region has 17 residues. V was cut by 5 bases and J by 2 bases, with 21 bases left in between. CDR1 and CDR2 from the germline V gene are SGHTA and FQGNSA. CDR3 DNA sequence: TGTGCCAGCAGCCCGGACAGGCATTCGGGGAGGCAAGAGACCCAGTACTTC. Its translation is CASSPDRHSGRQETQYF.

The chain links TRBV9 to TRBJ1-1; D not certain. This CDR3 spans 16 amino acids. Germline loops: CDR1 SGDLS, CDR2 YYNGEE. The V end lost 4 bases, the J end lost 4 bases, and 20 bases lay between the germline ends. The CDR3 DNA reads as TGTGCCAGCAGCCCCAGGAGGTATGGCGCTCTCACTGAAGCTTTCTTT. It specifies CASSPRRYGALTEAFF.

This clone was counted between two and nine times. V is TRBV6-2 or TRBV6-3 and J is TRBJ2-3, with unresolved D. This CDR3 is 15 amino acids long. Germline V gene sequence: CDR1 MNHEY, CDR2 SVGEGT. V was clipped by 5 bases and J by 5 bases, with 17 bases between them. The CDR3 region is CASSQRRLVRDTQYF. CDR3 in DNA: TGTGCCAGCAGTCAACGGCGGCTAGTTCGAGATACGCAGTATTTT.

The rearrangement uses TRBV5-4 and TRBJ1-1, with D perhaps matching TRBD1 (5 bases). The CDR3 consists of 14 residues. The germline V gene encodes CDR1 SGHNT and CDR2 YYREEE (reference sequence). The V end was cut by 3 bases, the J end by 5 bases, with 14 bases between. The CDR3 DNA sequence: TGTGCCAGCAGCTCGACGGGGACTTGGACTGAAGCTTTCTTT. This sequence encodes CASSSTGTWTEAFF.

The J gene is TRBJ2-3, the V gene TRBV28, with 7 bases lining up with TRBD1. With V trimmed by 5 bases and J by 4 bases, 6 bases remained unmatched. This CDR3 is built from 14 residues. Germline CDR1 MDHEN, CDR2 SYDVKM. The CDR3 loop is CASSVPQGADTQYF. CDR3 in DNA: TGTGCCAGCAGTGTCCCCCAGGGGGCAGATACGCAGTATTTT.

The chain carries TRBV27 and TRBJ1-5; D perhaps matches TRBD1 (6 bases). The V gene lost 8 bases and the J gene lost 4 bases, with 18 bases spanning the gap. CDR1 and CDR2 from the germline V gene are MNHEY and SMNVEV (reference sequence). This CDR3 is 15 amino acids long. CDR3 region: CASGNGQGLNQPQHF. CDR3 sequence (DNA): TGTGCCAGCGGCAACGGCCAGGGGCTAAATCAGCCCCAGCATTTT.

Notes on this clone: Different DNA sequences within this sample yield the same CDR3. V usage is TRBV29-1 and J usage is TRBJ1-3, with no clear D. The V gene lost 5 bases and the J gene lost 0 bases, with 5 bases spanning the gap. Germline V lookup: CDR1 SQVTM, CDR2 ANQGSEA. This CDR3 is built from 12 residues. The CDR3 coding sequence is TGCAGCGTTCGTAGCTCTGGAAACACCATATATTTT. Translating it yields CSVRSSGNTIYF.

This sequence joins TRBV30 and TRBJ1-5; 8 positions agree with TRBD1. Germline CDR1 reads GTSNPN; CDR2 reads SVGIG (reference sequence). The V gene end was trimmed by 4 bases and the J gene end by 7 bases; junction bases not matched to a gene: 9. This CDR3 comprises 14 residues. For the CDR3, the DNA is TGTGCCTGGAATTCTGGACAGGGTGGACAGCCCCAGCATTTT. It is translated as CAWNSGQGGQPQHF.

The chain links TRBV18 to TRBJ2-7, with a possible D match to TRBD2 (5 bases). The CDR3 is made up of 15 amino acids. Germline V gives CDR1 KGHSH, CDR2 LQKENI. V lost 3 bases and J lost 2, with 14 bases in between. CDR3 nucleotides: TGTGCCAGCTCACCTAGGCTAGCCCTAACCTACGAGCAGTACTTC. This gives the protein CASSPRLALTYEQYF.

The CDR3 coding sequence is TGTGCCAGCAGCCACCTTACGCAGGGAACCCACGAGCAGTACTTC. It specifies CASSHLTQGTHEQYF. The J gene is TRBJ2-7, the V gene TRBV6-6; D is possibly TRBD1 (5 bases). The CDR3 extends over 15 amino acids. CDR1 and CDR2 (germline): MNHNY, SVGAGI (reference sequence). Trimming shortened V by 6 bases and J by 5 bases, and 20 bases separated the two germline ends.

This chain uses TRBV5-6 with TRBJ2-7; no firm D call. The germline CDR1 and CDR2 sequences are SGHDT and YYEEEE. Trimming cost V 0 bases and J 4 bases, with 11 bases left between them. CDR3 length equals 14 residues. As DNA, the CDR3 is TGTGCCAGCAGCTTGGCCAATCGAGTTTACGAGCAGTACTTC. This sequence encodes CASSLANRVYEQYF.

The chain employs TRBV5-6 and TRBJ2-7; D is undetermined. The CDR3 loop spans 12 amino acids. In germline, CDR1 is SGHDT, CDR2 YYEEEE. V gave up 3 bases and J gave up 3 bases, with 7 bases separating them. For the CDR3, the DNA is TGTGCCAGCAGCTCCCCTTACTACGAGCAGTACTTC. Its translation: CASSSPYYEQYF.

The J gene is TRBJ2-7, the V gene TRBV2, with TRBD2 matching over 11 bases. The length of the CDR3 is 14 residues. CDR1 is SNHLY and CDR2 is FYNNEI in the germline V gene. J was trimmed by 6 bases and V by 5 bases; bases with no gene match: 6. In DNA form, the CDR3 reads TGTGCCAGCAGTCTTAGCGGGGGGGCACTCGAGCAGTACTTC. It yields the protein CASSLSGGALEQYF.

The rearrangement joins TRBV5-1 to TRBJ1-1, with 7 bases fitting TRBD1. CDR3 length: 14 amino acids. J was trimmed by 3 bases and V by 2 bases; bases with no gene match: 4. The germline CDR1 and CDR2 sequences are SGHRS and YFSETQ. CDR3 in amino acids: CASSLTGADTEAFF. DNA for the CDR3: TGCGCCAGCAGCTTAACAGGGGCCGACACTGAAGCTTTCTTT. The whole variable domain, filled in from reference TRBV5-1 and TRBJ1-1, reads KAGVTQTPRYLIKTRGQQVTLSCSPISGHRSVSWYQQTPGQGLQFLFEYFSETQRNKGNFPGRFSGRQFSNSRSEMNVSTLELGDSALYLCASSLTGADTEAFFGQGTRLTVV.

This chain uses TRBV6-5 with TRBJ2-1, with a weak D call TRBD2 (5 bases). V lost 9 bases, J lost 6 bases, and 18 bases lay in between. Germline V lookup: CDR1 MNHEY, CDR2 SVGAGI. The CDR3 is 14 residues long. CDR3 sequence (DNA): TGTGCCAGACCCATTAGCTCCCGGGGCAATGAGCAGTTCTTC. Translating gives CARPISSRGNEQFF.

V and J are TRBV9 and TRBJ1-4; D unclear. Per germline, CDR1 SGDLS and CDR2 YYNGEE. Trimming took 8 bases from V and 6 from J, leaving 17 bases between them. The CDR3 extends over 14 amino acids. CDR3 protein: CASSRGYGDEKLFF. The CDR3 DNA follows: TGTGCCAGTAGCCGGGGTTATGGCGATGAAAAACTGTTTTTT.

J is TRBJ2-2 and V is TRBV7-9; 10 nucleotides line up with TRBD2. The CDR3 contains 16 residues. J lost 4 bases, V lost 4 bases, and 6 bases had no gene match. CDR1 is SEHNR and CDR2 is FQNEAQ in the germline V gene (reference sequence). In nucleotides, the CDR3 is TGTGCCAGCAGCTCCACTAGCGGGAAGCCCACCGGGGAGCTGTTTTTT. This codes for CASSSTSGKPTGELFF. The full variable domain, with the rest looked up from reference TRBV7-9 and TRBJ2-2, is DTGVSQNPRHKITKRGQNVTFRCDPISEHNRLYWYRQTLGQGPEFLTYFQNEAQLEKSRLLSDRFSAERPKGSFSTLEIQRTEQGDSAMYLCASSSTSGKPTGELFFGEGSRLTVL.

The CDR3 sequence: CASSLDGDRGRNTIYF. DNA for the CDR3: TGTGCCAGCAGCTTAGATGGAGACAGGGGCAGAAACACCATATATTTT. The V call is TRBV11-2, the J call TRBJ1-3, with 8 positions matching TRBD1. This CDR3 is 16 amino acids long. Germline CDR1 SGHAT, CDR2 FQNNGV. Losses at the gene ends were 0 bases for V and 5 bases for J; bases not matched to a gene: 6. Based on the CDR3 plus reference TRBV11-2 and TRBJ1-3, the full variable domain is EAGVAQSPRYKIIEKRQSVAFWCNPISGHATLYWYQQILGQGPKLLIQFQNNGVVDDSQLPKDRFSAERLKGVDSTLKIQPAKLEDSAVYLCASSLDGDRGRNTIYFGEGSWLTVV.

This chain links TRBV9 with TRBJ2-3; 11 bases line up with TRBD2. Trimming at V came to 3 bases and at J to 6 bases, leaving 18 bases not matched to a gene. This CDR3 has 19 residues. The germline V gene has CDR1 SGDLS and CDR2 YYNGEE. The CDR3 spells CASSASETFSGGAGDTQYF. CDR3 DNA: TGTGCCAGCAGCGCATCTGAAACGTTTAGCGGGGGGGCTGGTGATACGCAGTATTTT. The full variable domain, with the rest looked up from reference TRBV9 and TRBJ2-3, is DSGVTQTPKHLITATGQRVTLRCSPRSGDLSVYWYQQSLDQGLQFLIQYYNGEERAKGNILERFSAQQFPDLHSELNLSSLELGDSALYFCASSASETFSGGAGDTQYFGPGTRLTVL.

This sequence joins TRBV2 and TRBJ1-2, with 7 bases that match TRBD1. The CDR3 is made up of 15 amino acids. Unmatched junction bases numbered 11, after V lost 8 bases and J lost 2 bases. The V gene's germline CDR1 is SNHLY and CDR2 FYNNEI. This CDR3 is CASPVGPGQNYGYTF. The CDR3 DNA sequence: TGTGCCAGCCCCGTGGGGCCGGGACAGAACTATGGCTACACCTTC.

This clone showed up just a few times. This rearrangement joins TRBV5-1 to TRBJ1-5; D is possibly TRBD1 (5 bases). CDR1 and CDR2 from the germline V gene are SGHRS and YFSETQ. This CDR3 has 15 residues. V lost 5 bases and J lost 6, with 18 bases in between. CDR3 loop: CASSYSGGWGQPQHF. Written as DNA, the CDR3 is TGCGCCAGCAGTTACTCCGGGGGTTGGGGTCAGCCCCAGCATTTT.

The chain recombines TRBV7-8 with TRBJ2-2; possible D gene TRBD2, 6 bases. The CDR3 is 16 residues long. CDR1 is SGHVS and CDR2 is FQNEAQ in the germline V gene. Trimming pared 1 base from V and 3 bases from J, leaving 12 bases between. CDR3 DNA sequence: TGTGCCAGCAGCTTAGGAAGGGACTCCTACACCGGGGAGCTGTTTTTT. Translation: CASSLGRDSYTGELFF.